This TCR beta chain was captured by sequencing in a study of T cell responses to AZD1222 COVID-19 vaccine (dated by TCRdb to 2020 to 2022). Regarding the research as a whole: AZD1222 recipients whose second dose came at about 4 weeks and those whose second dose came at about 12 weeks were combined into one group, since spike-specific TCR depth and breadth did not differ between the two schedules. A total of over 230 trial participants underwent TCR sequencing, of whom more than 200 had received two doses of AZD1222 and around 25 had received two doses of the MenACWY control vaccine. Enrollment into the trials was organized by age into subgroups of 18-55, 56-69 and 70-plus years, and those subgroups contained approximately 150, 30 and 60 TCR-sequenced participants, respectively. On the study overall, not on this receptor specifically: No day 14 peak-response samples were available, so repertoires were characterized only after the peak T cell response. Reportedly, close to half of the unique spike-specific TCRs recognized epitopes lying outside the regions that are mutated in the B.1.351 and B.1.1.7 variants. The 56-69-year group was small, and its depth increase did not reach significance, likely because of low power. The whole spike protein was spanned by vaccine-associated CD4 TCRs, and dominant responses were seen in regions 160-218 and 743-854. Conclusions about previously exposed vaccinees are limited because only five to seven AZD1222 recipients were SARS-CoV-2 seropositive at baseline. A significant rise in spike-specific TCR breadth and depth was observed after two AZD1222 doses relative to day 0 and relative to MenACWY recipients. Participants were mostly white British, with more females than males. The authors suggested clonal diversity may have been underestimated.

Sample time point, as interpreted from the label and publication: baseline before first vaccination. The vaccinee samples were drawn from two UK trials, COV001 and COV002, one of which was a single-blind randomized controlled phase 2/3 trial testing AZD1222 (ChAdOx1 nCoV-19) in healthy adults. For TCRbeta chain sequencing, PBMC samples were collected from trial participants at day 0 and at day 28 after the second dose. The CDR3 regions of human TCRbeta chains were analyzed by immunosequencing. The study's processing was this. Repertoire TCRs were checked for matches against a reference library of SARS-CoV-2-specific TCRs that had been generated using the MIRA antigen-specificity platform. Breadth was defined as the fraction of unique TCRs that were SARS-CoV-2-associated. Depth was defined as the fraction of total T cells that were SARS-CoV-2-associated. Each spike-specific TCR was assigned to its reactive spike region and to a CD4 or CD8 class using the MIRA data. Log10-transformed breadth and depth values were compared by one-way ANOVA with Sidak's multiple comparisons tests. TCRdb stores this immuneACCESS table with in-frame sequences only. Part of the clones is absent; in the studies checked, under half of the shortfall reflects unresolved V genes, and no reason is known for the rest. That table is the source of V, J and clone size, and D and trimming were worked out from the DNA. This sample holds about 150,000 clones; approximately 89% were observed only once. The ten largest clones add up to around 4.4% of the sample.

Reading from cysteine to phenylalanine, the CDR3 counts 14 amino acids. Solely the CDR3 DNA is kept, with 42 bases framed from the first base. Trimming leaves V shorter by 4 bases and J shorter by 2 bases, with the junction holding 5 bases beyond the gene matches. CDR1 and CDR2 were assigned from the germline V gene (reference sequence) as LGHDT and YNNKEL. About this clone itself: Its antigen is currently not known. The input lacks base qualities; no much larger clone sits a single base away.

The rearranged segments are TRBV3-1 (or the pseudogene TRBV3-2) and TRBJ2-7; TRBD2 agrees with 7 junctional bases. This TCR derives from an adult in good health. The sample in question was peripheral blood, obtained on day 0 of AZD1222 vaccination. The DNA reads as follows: TGTGCCAGCAGCCTCACTAGCGTACCCTACGAGCAGTACTTC. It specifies CASSLTSVPYEQYF.